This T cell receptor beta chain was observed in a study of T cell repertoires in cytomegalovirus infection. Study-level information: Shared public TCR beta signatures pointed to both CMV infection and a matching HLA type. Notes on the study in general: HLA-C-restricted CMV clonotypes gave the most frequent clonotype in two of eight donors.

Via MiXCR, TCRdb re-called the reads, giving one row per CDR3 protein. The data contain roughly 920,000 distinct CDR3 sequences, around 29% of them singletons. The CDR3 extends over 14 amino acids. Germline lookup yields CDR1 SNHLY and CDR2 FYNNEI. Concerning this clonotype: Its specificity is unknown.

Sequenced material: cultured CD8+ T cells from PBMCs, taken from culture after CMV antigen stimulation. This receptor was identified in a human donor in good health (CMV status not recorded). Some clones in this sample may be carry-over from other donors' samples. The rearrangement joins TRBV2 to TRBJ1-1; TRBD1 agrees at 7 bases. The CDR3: CVRGIVPGGTEAFF. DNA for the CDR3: TGTGTCAGGGGCATCGTTCCAGGGGGCACTGAAGCTTTCTTT.